The 15 T cell receptor beta chains below come from one sample, sequenced in a study of shared clonotypes between healthy human individuals. Only in-frame clones appear in the TCRdb table, and some are missing; sequencing was by immunoSEQ multiplex PCR. The sample consists of 2 million or so clones, roughly 95% of them appearing once. Terminally differentiated effector memory CD45RA+ cells were excluded from the naive CD8 cells, which were CD45RO-negative and positively selected for CCR7. Sequenced sample: naive CD8+ T cells sorted from blood. The source of these receptors is a man between 18 and 35 years old in good health.

CDR3 residues: CASSGTIAYEQYF. CDR3 DNA sequence: TGCGCCAGCAGCGGGACTATTGCCTACGAGCAGTACTTC. The chain employs TRBV4-1 and TRBJ2-7, with 7 bases identical to TRBD2. The germline gives CDR1 MGHRA, CDR2 YSYEKL. The ends lost 5 bases at V and 2 bases at J; junction bases unmatched: 3. This CDR3 region has 13 residues.

This clone was recorded only once. The chain combines TRBV19 with TRBJ1-1; 7 bases line up with TRBD1. The length of the CDR3 is 16 residues. Germline V CDR1 and CDR2: LNHDA, SQIVND (reference sequence). With V trimmed by 0 bases and J by 2 bases, 6 bases remained unmatched. The CDR3 bases are TGTGCCAGTAGTATAGATGCCGGGACAGAAAACACTGAAGCTTTCTTT. It is translated as CASSIDAGTENTEAFF.

Regarding this clone: The sample contains more than one DNA sequence encoding this CDR3. The CDR3 region is CASSLEVAGDEQYF. The CDR3 bases are TGTGCCAGCAGCTTAGAGGTAGCTGGCGACGAGCAGTACTTC. The V call is TRBV7-9, the J call TRBJ2-7; D not resolved. V lost 1 base and J lost 5, with 12 bases in between. The CDR3 is 14 amino acids. Germline values: CDR1 SEHNR, CDR2 FQNEAQ (reference sequence).

For this clone: The sample has other DNA sequences that encode this CDR3 too. This chain links TRBV27 with TRBJ2-7; D not certain. V lost 0 bases and J 2 bases, leaving 5 bases between the germline ends. This CDR3 region has 13 residues. CDR1 and CDR2 (germline): MNHEY, SMNVEV (reference sequence). CDR3 protein: CASSLSVTYEQYF. DNA of the CDR3: TGTGCCAGCAGTTTATCGGTGACCTACGAGCAGTACTTC.

This clone was observed a few times. This specimen includes other DNA sequences encoding the same CDR3. The rearrangement links TRBV28 to TRBJ2-7; D is uncertain. This CDR3 comprises 9 residues. Germline CDR1 MDHEN, CDR2 SYDVKM. The V end was cut by 8 bases, the J end by 3 bases, with 2 bases between. The CDR3 protein is CASGYEQYF. CDR3 sequence (DNA): TGTGCCAGCGGCTACGAGCAGTACTTC.

CDR3 nucleotides: TGCGCCAGCAGCTTGCCCGGAGGTTTCAACGAGCAGTACTTC. It specifies CASSLPGGFNEQYF. The chain employs TRBV5-1 and TRBJ2-7; the D gene is possibly TRBD2 (5 bases). The CDR3 covers 14 residues. The V end lost 1 base, the J end lost 5 bases, and 13 bases lay between the germline ends. CDR1 SGHRS and CDR2 YFSETQ come from the germline V gene.

This clone was counted a single time. The chain's CDR3 is CASSYYVGTGELFF. As DNA, the CDR3 is TGTGCCAGCAGTTACTATGTGGGGACCGGGGAGCTGTTTTTT. This sequence joins TRBV6-5 and TRBJ2-2; D is ambiguous. This CDR3 contains 14 residues. Trimming removed 1 base at V and 5 bases at J, with 8 bases between. The germline CDR1 and CDR2 sequences are MNHEY and SVGAGI.

This clone was observed a single time. The rearrangement uses TRBV27 and TRBJ2-1, with 15 bases fitting TRBD2. The germline V gene has CDR1 MNHEY and CDR2 SMNVEV (reference sequence). With 9 bases clipped from V and 10 bases from J, the junction kept 4 bases outside the gene matches. CDR3 length equals 13 residues. CDR3 sequence reads: CASGLAGGREQFF. The CDR3 DNA follows: TGTGCCAGTGGACTAGCGGGGGGGCGGGAGCAGTTCTTC.

The chain uses TRBV4-1 and TRBJ2-7; TRBD2 aligns across 11 bases. The length of the CDR3 is 16 residues. In germline, CDR1 is MGHRA, CDR2 YSYEKL. V gave up 0 bases and J gave up 7 bases; unmatched junction bases: 8. CDR3 bases: TGCGCCAGCAGCCAAGATGGACTAGCGGGCCAGGGGGAGCAGTACTTC. Its protein is CASSQDGLAGQGEQYF.

This chain uses TRBV7-9 with TRBJ2-7; 10 nucleotides agree with TRBD2. The junction had 10 bases not matched to a gene; V was cut back by 5 bases and J by 3 bases. This CDR3 has 16 residues. The V gene's germline CDR1 is SEHNR and CDR2 FQNEAQ (reference sequence). In nucleotides, the CDR3 is TGTGCCAGCAGCCCCGACAGCGGGACTAGCGTCTACGAGCAGTACTTC. Protein sequence: CASSPDSGTSVYEQYF.

This chain connects TRBV5-1 to TRBJ1-2, with TRBD1 as a possible D gene (6 bases). Germline V gene sequence: CDR1 SGHRS, CDR2 YFSETQ. CDR3 length: 17 amino acids. Trimming took off 4 bases at V and 6 bases at J, with 25 bases between the two ends. CDR3 sequence: CASSPRARGIMVDGYTF. For the CDR3, the DNA is TGCGCCAGCAGCCCCAGAGCCAGGGGAATAATGGTGGATGGCTACACCTTC.

The V gene is TRBV27, the J gene TRBJ2-3, with a tentative D call TRBD2 (6 bases). The CDR3 is made up of 17 amino acids. Trimming took off 3 bases at V and 0 bases at J, with 16 bases between the two ends. The germline CDR1 and CDR2 sequences are MNHEY and SMNVEV (reference sequence). CDR3 nucleotides: TGTGCCAGCAGTTTGTTCGCGGGGCCTATTAGCACAGATACGCAGTATTTT. Translation: CASSLFAGPISTDTQYF.

The V call is TRBV10-1, the J call TRBJ1-2; D not resolved. CDR3 length: 12 amino acids. V was clipped by 8 bases and J by 8 bases, with 15 bases between them. CDR1 is WNHNN and CDR2 is SYGVQD in the germline V gene (reference sequence). CDR3 loop: CASGDRLWGYTF. The CDR3 nucleotides are TGCGCCAGCGGAGATCGGTTATGGGGCTACACCTTC.

This rearrangement joins TRBV5-6 to TRBJ2-7; D unclear. CDR1 is SGHDT, CDR2 YYEEEE, per germline. Between the trimmed V and J ends, which lost 0 bases and 3 bases, there was a span of 10 bases. This CDR3 is 14 amino acids long. The chain's CDR3 is CASSLAGSIYEQYF. The CDR3 nucleotides read TGTGCCAGCAGCTTGGCCGGCAGCATCTACGAGCAGTACTTC.

CDR3 sequence: CASSSHGPNEKLFF. CDR3 DNA: TGTGCCAGCAGCTCCCACGGGCCTAATGAAAAACTGTTTTTT. J is TRBJ1-4 and V is TRBV7-9; no definite D call. The CDR3 is made up of 14 amino acids. Germline V gene lookup returns CDR1 SEHNR and CDR2 FQNEAQ (reference sequence). V lost 4 bases and J 3 bases, leaving 9 bases between the germline ends.